Below, one T cell receptor (beta chain) is given with its context. Its antigen is unknown. This sample is part of a study of cytomegalovirus exposure and HLA in healthy donors. Findings and limits, study-wide: For cytomegalovirus status, the classifier reportedly gave diagnoses with high specificity and sensitivity. Accurate prediction of HLA-A and HLA-B alleles (for most subjects) was reportedly achieved from TCR beta sequences. The listing of 150 to 200 TCR beta chains classed them as cytomegalovirus-associated.

It was with 60 Vbeta and 13 Jbeta primers that the PCR ran. Some clones are missing from TCRdb's copy, which holds only in-frame ones; the method was immunoSEQ multiplex PCR. The sample carries about 140,000 clones, roughly three quarters recorded once. Germline V CDR1 and CDR2: SGHRS, YFSETQ. The CDR3 extends over 17 amino acids. Unmatched junction bases numbered 11, after V lost 0 bases and J lost 5 bases. The receptor comes from a young woman in good health and CMV-seronegative. Sequenced sample: PBMCs. The gene calls are TRBV5-1 and TRBJ2-5, with 9 bases that match TRBD2. The CDR3 DNA reads as TGCGCCAGCAGCTTGGGGGCCCAAGCGGGAGGTGGGGAGACCCAGTACTTC. This translates into CASSLGAQAGGGETQYF. Using reference TRBV5-1 and TRBJ2-5 for the parts outside the CDR3, the full variable domain is KAGVTQTPRYLIKTRGQQVTLSCSPISGHRSVSWYQQTPGQGLQFLFEYFSETQRNKGNFPGRFSGRQFSNSRSEMNVSTLELGDSALYLCASSLGAQAGGGETQYFGPGTRLLVL.